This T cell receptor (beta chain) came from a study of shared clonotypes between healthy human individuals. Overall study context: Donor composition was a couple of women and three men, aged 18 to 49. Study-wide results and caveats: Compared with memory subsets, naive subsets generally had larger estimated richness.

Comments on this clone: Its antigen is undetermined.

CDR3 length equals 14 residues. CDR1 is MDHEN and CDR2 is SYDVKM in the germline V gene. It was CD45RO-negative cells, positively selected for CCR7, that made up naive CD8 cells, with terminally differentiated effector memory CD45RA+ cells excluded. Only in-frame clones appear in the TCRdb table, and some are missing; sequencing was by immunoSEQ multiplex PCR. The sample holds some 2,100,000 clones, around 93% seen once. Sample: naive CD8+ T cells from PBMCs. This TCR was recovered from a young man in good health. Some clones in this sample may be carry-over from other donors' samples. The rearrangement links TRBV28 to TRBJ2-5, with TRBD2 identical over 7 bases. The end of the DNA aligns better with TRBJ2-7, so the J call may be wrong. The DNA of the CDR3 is TGTGCCAGCAGTGACATGGCGGGAGTTCACGAGCAGTACTTC. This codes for CASSDMAGVHEQYF.